This TCR beta chain came from a study of T cell changes during pregnancy in multiple sclerosis. CDR1 is SNHLY, CDR2 FYNNEI, per germline. Losses at the gene ends were 6 bases for V and 7 bases for J; bases not matched to a gene: 4. This CDR3 is 14 amino acids long. In its sample, this clone was seen a few times. The method was immunoSEQ multiplex PCR; TCRdb's version includes in-frame clones alone and lacks a portion of them. The data hold 75,000 to 85,000 clones, with 93% observed a single time. This TCR came from a female donor with multiple sclerosis, enrolled in a pregnancy study. The source was peripheral blood, collected in the second trimester of pregnancy. The rearrangement uses TRBV2 and TRBJ1-6; the match to TRBD1 covers 9 bases. This CDR3 is CASRWDRVNSPLHF. The CDR3 bases are TGTGCCAGCAGATGGGACAGGGTAAATTCACCCCTCCACTTT. The full variable domain, rest sourced from reference TRBV2 and TRBJ1-6, is EPEVTQTPSHQVTQMGQEVILRCVPISNHLYFYWYRQILGQKVEFLVSFYNNEISEKSEIFDDQFSVERPDGSNFTLKIRSTKLEDSAMYFCASRWDRVNSPLHFGNGTRLTVT.